The 5 T cell receptor beta chains reported below all come from one sample, sequenced in a study of blood T cell repertoires in COVID-19. Sequencing was performed with immunoSEQ multiplex PCR; in TCRdb, only in-frame clones are kept and a portion is missing. The sample contains approximately 210,000 clones, 87% of which appear only once. Input material: PBMCs or T cells enriched from blood (not recorded which). The origin of the receptors is a young woman who had recovered from COVID-19.

CDR3 protein: CASSVVASGIGEQFF. CDR3 nucleotide sequence: TGTGCCAGCAGCGTGGTGGCTAGCGGGATAGGAGAGCAGTTCTTC. This sequence joins TRBV3-1 (or the pseudogene TRBV3-2) and TRBJ2-1; 9 nucleotides match TRBD2. The V gene end was trimmed by 5 bases and the J gene end by 10 bases; junction bases not matched to a gene: 12. The CDR3 runs to 15 residues. Germline V gene sequence: CDR1 LGHDT, CDR2 YNNKEL (reference sequence).

V and J are TRBV18 and TRBJ1-1, with D hard to call. The CDR3 runs to 15 residues. V was shortened by 2 bases and J by 1 base, with 11 bases between the two germline ends. Germline V gene sequence: CDR1 KGHSH, CDR2 LQKENI. This CDR3 reads CASSPSTVGNTEAFF. The CDR3 DNA is TGTGCCAGCTCACCATCTACAGTTGGGAACACTGAAGCTTTCTTT.

This clone has only a few counts. The CDR3 DNA is TGTGCCAGCAGCCATTCCGACAGGACCACGTCCAAAAACATTCAGTACTTC. Amino acid sequence: CASSHSDRTTSKNIQYF. V usage is TRBV11-2 and J usage is TRBJ2-4, with a weak D call TRBD1 (6 bases). The CDR3 loop spans 17 amino acids. The V end lost 5 bases, the J end lost 2 bases, and 19 bases lay between the germline ends. The germline V gene encodes CDR1 SGHAT and CDR2 FQNNGV.

The table lists this clone with a few counts. This chain connects TRBV9 to TRBJ2-1, with 15 bases matching TRBD2. Germline CDR1 is SGDLS and CDR2 is YYNGEE. The CDR3 totals 18 residues. Trimming removed 4 bases from V and 1 base from J; junction bases left unmatched: 6. DNA of the CDR3: TGTGCCAGCAGCTGGACTAGCGGGGGGGCCGAGTCCTACAATGAGCAGTTCTTC. This sequence encodes CASSWTSGGAESYNEQFF.

The chain links TRBV6-5 to TRBJ1-1; tentative D call: TRBD1 (5 bases). The V end was cut by 6 bases, the J end by 4 bases, with 9 bases between. Germline CDR1 and CDR2: MNHEY and SVGAGI. The CDR3 has 12 residues. CDR3 nucleotide sequence: TGTGCCAGCAGCTTGGACACCACTGAAGCTTTCTTT. Protein product: CASSLDTTEAFF.